The 2 T cell receptor beta chains reported below all come from one sample, sequenced in a study of early T cells in non-severe SARS-CoV-2 infection. TCRdb reanalysed the 5' RACE reads using MiXCR and keeps one entry per CDR3 protein. The repertoire holds some 28,000 distinct CDR3 sequences, with under 10% as singletons. Sequenced sample: whole blood. The receptors were gathered from an adult who was a healthcare worker with PCR-confirmed SARS-CoV-2 infection or an uninfected control (not recorded which).

V gene TRBV12-3 or TRBV12-4 combines with J gene TRBJ2-7, with D hard to call. The CDR3 is 15 residues long. V dropped 7 bases and J dropped 0 bases, with 16 bases sitting between them. Here the CDR3 reads CASTSSGLSSYEQYF. Written as DNA, the CDR3 is TGTGCCAGCACCTCCTCGGGCCTCAGCTCCTACGAGCAGTACTTC.

This clonotype was seen once. One base away lies a much larger clone, so this may be a sequencing read error. This sequence joins TRBV6-6 and TRBJ2-3, with D perhaps TRBD2 (5 bases). The CDR3 is 15 residues long. The V end was cut by 2 bases, the J end by 4 bases, with 13 bases between. CDR1 is MNHNY, CDR2 SVGAGI, per germline (reference sequence). DNA of the CDR3: TGTGCCAGCAGTTACAGAGGGTTAGGAGCAGATACGCAGTATTTT. This encodes CASSYRGLGADTQYF.